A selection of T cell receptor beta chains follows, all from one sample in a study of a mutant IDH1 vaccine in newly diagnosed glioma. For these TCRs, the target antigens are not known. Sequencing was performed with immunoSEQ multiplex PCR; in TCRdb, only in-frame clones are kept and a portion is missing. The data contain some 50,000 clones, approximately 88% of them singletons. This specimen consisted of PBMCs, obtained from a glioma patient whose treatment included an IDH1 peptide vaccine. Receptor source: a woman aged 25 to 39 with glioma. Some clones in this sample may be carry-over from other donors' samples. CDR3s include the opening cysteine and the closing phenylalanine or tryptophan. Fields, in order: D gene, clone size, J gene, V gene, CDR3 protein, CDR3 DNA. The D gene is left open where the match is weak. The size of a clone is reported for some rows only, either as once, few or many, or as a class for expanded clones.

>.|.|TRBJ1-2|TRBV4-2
CASSQEAAEGYGYTF
TGTGCCAGCAGCCAGGAGGCGGCCGAAGGCTATGGCTACACCTTC
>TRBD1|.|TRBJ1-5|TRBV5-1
CASRYGTGGNQPQHF
TGCGCGAGCAGGTATGGGACAGGGGGTAATCAGCCCCAGCATTTT
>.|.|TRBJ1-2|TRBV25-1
CASSEYSEGSGSGYTF
TGTGCCAGCAGTGAATATAGCGAAGGGTCCGGGAGTGGCTACACCTTC
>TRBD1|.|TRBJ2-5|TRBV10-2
CASSEFGQGYETQYF
TGCGCCAGCAGTGAGTTCGGACAGGGGTACGAGACCCAGTACTTC
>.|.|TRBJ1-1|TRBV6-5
CASGRQEAFF
TGTGCCAGCGGGCGGCAGGAAGCTTTCTTT
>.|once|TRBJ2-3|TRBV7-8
CASKRGVTDTQYF
TGTGCCAGCAAACGAGGTGTCACAGATACGCAGTATTTT
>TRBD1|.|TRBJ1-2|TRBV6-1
CASSGSGTGGTGYGYTF
TGTGCCAGCAGTGGATCAGGGACAGGAGGGACGGGCTATGGCTACACCTTC
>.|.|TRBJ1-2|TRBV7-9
CASRGLNYGYTF
TGTGCCAGCAGAGGACTTAACTATGGCTACACCTTC
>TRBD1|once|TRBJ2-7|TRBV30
CAWRGDRGPYEQYF
TGTGCCTGGAGGGGGGACAGGGGGCCCTACGAGCAGTACTTC
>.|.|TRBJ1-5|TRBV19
CASSMVRAARSNQPQHF
TGTGCCAGTAGTATGGTCAGGGCAGCACGAAGCAATCAGCCCCAGCATTTT
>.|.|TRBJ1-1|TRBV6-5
CASSYGDDDTEAFF
TGTGCCAGCAGTTACGGGGACGACGACACTGAAGCTTTCTTT
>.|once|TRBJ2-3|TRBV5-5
CASSLSYGSVGTDTQYF
TGTGCCAGCAGCTTGAGCTATGGGAGCGTAGGAACAGATACGCAGTATTTT
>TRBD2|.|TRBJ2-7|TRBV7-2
CASSRSGRGYEQYF
TGTGCCAGCAGTCGAAGCGGGAGAGGGTACGAGCAGTACTTC
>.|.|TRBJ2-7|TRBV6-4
CASSDFPPGPEQYF
TGTGCCAGCAGTGACTTTCCCCCGGGACCTGAGCAGTACTTC
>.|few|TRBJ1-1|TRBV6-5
CASSTTENTEAFF
TGTGCCAGCAGCACTACTGAGAACACTGAAGCTTTCTTT
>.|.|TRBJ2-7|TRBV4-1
CASSRDDRAVGLHPWEQYF
TGCGCCAGCAGCCGAGATGACAGGGCTGTGGGACTACACCCCTGGGAGCAGTACTTC
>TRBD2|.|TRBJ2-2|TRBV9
CASSVVAGEVGELFF
TGTGCCAGCAGCGTGGTAGCGGGAGAGGTCGGGGAGCTGTTTTTT